The 8 T cell receptor beta chains given below trace back to one sample, sequenced in a study of shared clonotypes between healthy human individuals. Repertoires were generated with immunoSEQ multiplex PCR, while TCRdb's copy carries only in-frame clones and drops some. The sample yields under 2.5 million clones, just under 95% seen once. The source material was naive CD4+ T cells from PBMCs. Subset of the sample: CD45RA+ positively selected. The receptors were sampled from a man between 18 and 29 years old in good health. Some clones in this sample may be carry-over from other donors' samples.

The chain recombines TRBV7-9 with TRBJ2-3; tentative D call: TRBD1 (6 bases). Germline CDR1 is SEHNR and CDR2 is FQNEAQ (reference sequence). The CDR3 has 16 amino acids. The V end lost 0 bases, the J end lost 5 bases, and 15 bases lay between the germline ends. The CDR3 region has the DNA TGTGCCAGCAGCTTAGCGGGAAGGTCCAGGGGAGATACGCAGTATTTT. Amino acid sequence: CASSLAGRSRGDTQYF.

J is TRBJ1-1 and V is TRBV28; a weak D match, TRBD1 (5 bases). V dropped 5 bases and J dropped 6 bases, with 22 bases sitting between them. This CDR3 has 16 amino acids. From germline, CDR1 is MDHEN and CDR2 SYDVKM. CDR3 sequence reads: CASSQTRGYRPAEAFF. Written as DNA, the CDR3 is TGTGCCAGCAGTCAAACTCGGGGGTACCGCCCGGCTGAAGCTTTCTTT.

CDR3 in amino acids: CASSPAGTAGGEQFF. DNA of the CDR3: TGTGCCAGCAGCCCTGCCGGGACAGCGGGGGGTGAGCAGTTCTTC. The gene calls are TRBV5-6 and TRBJ2-1; TRBD2 agrees at 9 bases. The CDR3 spans 15 residues. V lost 4 bases and J lost 9; bases outside the gene matches: 11. Germline V lookup: CDR1 SGHDT, CDR2 YYEEEE. Full variable domain (outside the CDR3, taken from reference TRBV5-6 and TRBJ2-1): DAGVTQSPTHLIKTRGQQVTLRCSPKSGHDTVSWYQQALGQGPQFIFQYYEEEERQRGNFPDRFSGHQFPNYSSELNVNALLLGDSALYLCASSPAGTAGGEQFFGPGTRLTVL.

J is TRBJ2-6 and V is TRBV6-5, with 7 bases aligning to TRBD1. V shed 0 bases and J 1 base; nucleotides not matched to a gene: 0. This CDR3 is built from 16 residues. CDR1 is MNHEY and CDR2 is SVGAGI in the germline V gene. The CDR3 reads CASSYSTGSGANVLTF. CDR3 bases: TGTGCCAGCAGTTACTCGACAGGGTCTGGGGCCAACGTCCTGACTTTC.

This clone was seen once. The chain is built from TRBV27 and TRBJ1-2; maybe TRBD1 (6 bases). V gave up 6 bases and J gave up 4 bases, with 18 bases separating them. The CDR3 covers 15 residues. The germline gives CDR1 MNHEY, CDR2 SMNVEV (reference sequence). The CDR3 protein is CASRSGGGGSYGYTF. DNA of the CDR3: TGTGCCAGCAGGTCTGGGGGGGGCGGTAGCTATGGCTACACCTTC.

The chain uses TRBV5-1 and TRBJ2-7; D ambiguous. The CDR3 runs 14 residues. Germline CDR1 SGHRS, CDR2 YFSETQ. V lost 5 bases and J lost 0, with 12 bases in between. The CDR3 DNA reads as TGCGCCAGCAGATCAGGACGGAGCTCCTACGAGCAGTACTTC. It is translated as CASRSGRSSYEQYF.

In regard to this clone: In the same sample, other DNA sequences code for this CDR3. V is TRBV28 and J is TRBJ1-3; D gene unclear. V dropped 2 bases and J dropped 0 bases, with 5 bases sitting between them. The CDR3 spans 14 residues. Germline CDR1 is MDHEN and CDR2 is SYDVKM. CDR3 nucleotide sequence: TGTGCCAGCAGTTTAGGTTACTCTGGAAACACCATATATTTT. Its protein product is CASSLGYSGNTIYF.

The chain couples TRBV7-2 to TRBJ2-7; D gene uncertain. Between the trimmed V and J ends, which lost 6 bases and 2 bases, there was a span of 14 bases. CDR3 length: 14 residues. Germline CDR1 and CDR2: SGHTA and FQGNSA. As DNA, the CDR3 is TGTGCCAGCAGACTCGGTGGGGAAACCTACGAGCAGTACTTC. This encodes CASRLGGETYEQYF.